This T cell receptor (beta chain) was obtained from a study of blood T cell repertoires in COVID-19. Turning to the study itself: From T cells, B-cell-depleted T cells, or PBMCs came the material, which was cDNA or gDNA.

In the source study's methods: Nucleated cell number was recorded as an estimate derived from reference gene primer amplification. TCRdb's table, derived via immunoSEQ multiplex PCR, lists solely in-frame clones and lacks some. V and J calls and clone size follow that table, whereas D and trimming were derived from the DNA. The sample records about 360,000 clones, about 89% being singletons. This clone was seen just once. Germline-derived CDR1 and CDR2 are WNHNN and SYGVQD (reference sequence). CDR3 length: 14 amino acids. V was cut by 6 bases and J by 0 bases, with 12 bases left in between. Residents of 24 US areas, aged about 18 to 100 years, made up the participants. Self-reported history from a screening survey and questionnaire set each donor's cohort.

The chain carries TRBV10-1 and TRBJ2-7, with a possible D match to TRBD1 (6 bases). The TCR originated in a man younger than 45 who had recovered from COVID-19. The sequenced sample was PBMCs or T cells enriched from blood (not recorded which). The CDR3: CASSLGGPSYEQYF. DNA for the CDR3: TGCGCCAGCAGCCTAGGGGGACCCTCCTACGAGCAGTACTTC.